Listed below are T cell receptor beta chains from one sample, sequenced in a study of post-analysis software for immune sequencing data. TCRdb re-called the PCR reads with MiXCR, one entry per CDR3 protein. The table shows about 430,000 distinct CDR3 sequences, with 39% occurring only once. The sample taken for sequencing was blood. Receptors were obtained from a girl aged 2 to 9 with multiple sclerosis. Each CDR3 is given with its conserved first and last residue. The D gene is left open where the match is weak. Clone size is not always given. Where it is, it says once, few, many or a class for expanded clones.

CDR3 protein	CDR3 DNA	clone size	V gene	J gene	D gene
CASIRRGYGYTF	TGTGCCAGCATCCGTAGGGGGTATGGCTACACCTTC	-	TRBV12-3/TRBV12-4	TRBJ1-2	-
CASSSNPTGVEYEQFF	TGCGCCAGCAGCTCCAATCCGACAGGGGTAGAGTATGAGCAGTTCTTC	-	TRBV5-1	TRBJ2-1	TRBD1
CASSPEWGSYEQYF	TGTGCCAGCAGCCCTGAATGGGGCTCCTACGAGCAGTACTTC	-	TRBV9	TRBJ2-7	-
CASSQELSGGAGTQYF	TGTGCCAGCAGCCAAGAGTTGAGCGGGGGGGCCGGGACGCAGTATTTT	-	TRBV4-2	TRBJ2-3	TRBD2
CASSPNRDALYNEQFF	TGTGCCAGCAGCCCTAACCGGGACGCCCTTTACAATGAGCAGTTCTTC	-	TRBV14	TRBJ2-1	-
CASSRGFTGELFF	TGTGCCAGTAGTAGGGGGTTCACCGGGGAGCTGTTTTTT	-	TRBV19	TRBJ2-2	-
CASGKAGGPINEQFF	TGCGCCAGCGGAAAAGCGGGGGGGCCTATCAATGAGCAGTTCTTC	-	TRBV5-1	TRBJ2-1	TRBD2
CASSLARAGTDTQYF	TGTGCCAGCAGCTTAGCCAGGGCGGGCACAGATACGCAGTATTTT	-	TRBV7-2	TRBJ2-3	-
CATSDSGTGRITEAFF	TGTGCCACCAGTGATTCCGGGACAGGGCGGATCACTGAAGCTTTCTTT	-	TRBV24-1	TRBJ1-1	TRBD1
CASSLARQGGETQYF	TGTGCCAGCAGCTTAGCAAGACAGGGGGGAGAGACCCAGTACTTC	-	TRBV7-2	TRBJ2-5	TRBD1
CASSPGTASRNTQYF	TGCGCCAGCAGCCCTGGGACAGCGTCTCGAAATACGCAGTATTTT	-	TRBV4-1	TRBJ2-3	TRBD1
CASSITSGSETQYF	TGTGCCAGCAGCATAACTAGCGGGAGTGAGACCCAGTACTTC	-	TRBV27	TRBJ2-5	TRBD2
CASSQRWEYNEQFF	TGTGCCAGCAGCCAACGATGGGAGTACAATGAGCAGTTCTTC	-	TRBV4-2	TRBJ2-1	-
CSPLLGGPNEQFF	TGCAGTCCTCTTCTCGGAGGCCCCAATGAGCAGTTCTTC	few	TRBV29-1	TRBJ2-1	-
CATTSLGQGAYNEQFF	TGTGCCACCACTTCCCTAGGACAGGGGGCTTATAATGAGCAGTTCTTC	-	TRBV27	TRBJ2-1	TRBD1
CSEILAGSSNTQYF	TGCAGCGAAATACTAGCGGGGAGTTCAAATACGCAGTATTTT	-	TRBV20-1	TRBJ2-3	TRBD2
CASSFDGVLGFDHGYTF	TGTGCCAGCAGCTTTGACGGGGTTTTAGGTTTTGACCATGGCTACACCTTC	once	TRBV7-9	TRBJ1-2	-
CASSQGLAASYNEQFF	TGCGCCAGCAGCCAAGGGCTAGCGGCCTCCTACAATGAGCAGTTCTTC	-	TRBV4-1	TRBJ2-1	TRBD2
CASTYQETQYF	TGTGCCAGCACGTACCAAGAGACCCAGTACTTC	few	TRBV18	TRBJ2-5	-
CASSRSETGYYGYTF	TGTGCCAGCAGCCGCTCCGAGACAGGGTACTATGGCTACACCTTC	-	TRBV3-1	TRBJ1-2	TRBD1
CASGLMRDRGCQPQHF	TGTGCCAGCGGATTAATGCGGGACAGGGGGTGTCAGCCCCAGCATTTT	-	TRBV28	TRBJ1-5	TRBD1
CASSQIISGSHWDSPLHF	TGCGCCAGCAGCCAAATCATTTCAGGGAGTCATTGGGATTCACCCCTCCACTTT	few	TRBV4-1	TRBJ1-6	-
CASSLTSSYNERFF	TGTGCCAGCAGTCTCACTTCCTCCTACAATGAGCGGTTCTTC	few	TRBV28	TRBJ2-1	-
CASSKEGRGHEQFF	TGTGCCAGCAGCAAAGAAGGAAGGGGGCATGAGCAGTTCTTC	-	TRBV21-1	TRBJ2-1	-
CASSRDHQPQHF	TGTGCCAGCAGTCGGGATCACCAGCCCCAGCATTTT	-	TRBV12-3/TRBV12-4	TRBJ1-5	-
CASSEASADSYNEQFF	TGTGCCAGCAGTGAAGCTTCAGCGGACTCCTACAATGAGCAGTTCTTC	-	TRBV6-1	TRBJ2-1	-
CASSLEKVIQYF	TGTGCCAGCAGCTTAGAGAAGGTTATTCAGTACTTC	many	TRBV11-2	TRBJ2-4	-
CASSAENTEAFF	TGCGCCAGCAGCGCAGAGAACACTGAAGCTTTCTTT	-	TRBV4-3	TRBJ1-1	-
CASSLRNTGGNEQFF	TGCGCCAGCAGCTTGCGCAATACAGGGGGGAATGAGCAGTTCTTC	few	TRBV5-1	TRBJ2-1	TRBD1
CAISGLAGEETQYF	TGTGCCATCAGTGGACTAGCGGGGGAAGAGACCCAGTACTTC	-	TRBV10-3	TRBJ2-5	TRBD2
CASSSPTGDEGETQYF	TGTGCCAGCAGTTCCCCGACAGGGGATGAGGGGGAGACCCAGTACTTC	few	TRBV28	TRBJ2-5	TRBD1
CASGPPKDYEQYF	TGTGCCAGCGGCCCACCAAAAGACTACGAGCAGTACTTC	-	TRBV2	TRBJ2-7	-
CASSQDNRPYGYTF	TGTGCCAGCAGCCAGGATAACAGACCCTATGGCTACACCTTC	-	TRBV3-1	TRBJ1-2	-
CASSPTSTYEQYF	TGTGCCAGCAGCCCGACTTCGACCTACGAGCAGTACTTC	many	TRBV28	TRBJ2-7	-
CASRRDRPQETQYF	TGTGCCAGCAGGCGGGACAGGCCACAAGAGACCCAGTACTTC	few	TRBV7-8	TRBJ2-5	TRBD1
CSVEDPLTAGWVGYTF	TGCAGCGTTGAAGATCCTTTGACAGCCGGTTGGGTTGGCTACACCTTC	-	TRBV29-1	TRBJ1-2	-
CASSPTVRANIQYF	TGTGCCAGCAGCCCGACAGTCAGGGCCAACATTCAGTACTTC	-	TRBV7-9	TRBJ2-4	-
CASSTNNYGYTF	TGTGCCAGCAGTACAAACAACTATGGCTACACCTTC	-	TRBV28	TRBJ1-2	-
CASMKWDGNNSPLHF	TGCGCCAGCATGAAGTGGGACGGTAATAATTCACCCCTCCACTTT	-	TRBV10-2	TRBJ1-6	-
CASSREGRTEAFF	TGTGCCAGCAGTCGGGAGGGTAGAACTGAAGCTTTCTTT	-	TRBV2	TRBJ1-1	-